The 16 T cell receptor beta chains presented below share a single source sample, sequenced in a study of Ad26.COV2.S vaccination and SARS-CoV-2 variants. Assay: immunoSEQ multiplex PCR; the TCRdb copy retains only in-frame clones and omits some. The table lists under 300,000 clones, around 88% of them singletons. Noted treatment: 15 to 20 received Ad26.COV2.S at low or high dose, single or two shots; about 5 received placebo; per-sample allocation not given. Samples came from day 63 after the first vaccine or placebo injection. Sequencing used peripheral blood, obtained in a trial of Ad26.COV2.S vaccine versus placebo. Receptors were obtained from a person aged 18 to 59 who received the Ad26.COV2.S COVID-19 vaccine or a placebo.

V and J are TRBV27 and TRBJ1-2, with D unclear. The length of the CDR3 is 16 residues. From germline, CDR1 is MNHEY and CDR2 SMNVEV (reference sequence). Trimming shortened V by 0 bases and J by 4 bases, and 15 bases separated the two germline ends. CDR3 in amino acids: CASSLSMPASLYGYTF. In DNA form, the CDR3 reads TGTGCCAGCAGTTTATCGATGCCCGCCAGTCTCTATGGCTACACCTTC.

The genes are TRBV6-2 or TRBV6-3 and TRBJ2-1; 9 positions match TRBD2. CDR1 and CDR2 from the germline V gene are MNHEY and SVGEGT. The CDR3 consists of 17 residues. Losses at the gene ends were 2 bases for V and 12 bases for J; bases not matched to a gene: 17. CDR3 sequence (DNA): TGTGCCAGCAGTTACAGTCCCGGGACTAGCACTAAAGGGGGGCAGTTCTTC. This sequence encodes CASSYSPGTSTKGGQFF.

The chain employs TRBV5-6 and TRBJ1-3; D remains unclear. Trimming pared 1 base from V and 0 bases from J, leaving 5 bases between. The CDR3 is made up of 14 amino acids. CDR1 SGHDT and CDR2 YYEEEE come from the germline V gene. The CDR3 here is CASSLRSSGNTIYF. As DNA, the CDR3 is TGTGCCAGCAGCTTGAGGAGCTCTGGAAACACCATATATTTT.

The chain couples TRBV5-4 to TRBJ1-6, with TRBD1 matching over 7 bases. V gave up 1 base and J gave up 6 bases; unmatched junction bases: 1. The germline V gene has CDR1 SGHNT and CDR2 YYREEE (reference sequence). The CDR3 has 14 residues. The CDR3 region is CASSLQGVNSPLHF. CDR3 bases: TGTGCCAGCAGCTTGCAGGGGGTTAATTCACCCCTCCACTTT.

This clone was counted a few times. The V and J genes are TRBV3-1 (or the pseudogene TRBV3-2) and TRBJ1-1; no reliable D call. The CDR3 loop spans 13 amino acids. Trimming cost V 6 bases and J 0 bases, with 8 bases left between them. CDR1 is LGHDT, CDR2 YNNKEL, per germline (reference sequence). The DNA for the CDR3 is TGTGCCAGCAGTTCAATCCTGAACACTGAAGCTTTCTTT. It encodes CASSSILNTEAFF.

V usage is TRBV5-4 and J usage is TRBJ2-2; D is unresolved. Germline-derived CDR1 and CDR2 are SGHNT and YYREEE (reference sequence). The V gene lost 0 bases and the J gene lost 3 bases, with 6 bases spanning the gap. The CDR3 is 14 amino acids. The CDR3: CASSLVHDTGELFF. DNA of the CDR3: TGTGCCAGCAGCTTGGTTCACGACACCGGGGAGCTGTTTTTT.

The chain recombines TRBV5-6 with TRBJ2-5, with 11 bases aligning to TRBD2. Germline CDR1 SGHDT, CDR2 YYEEEE. V was pared by 0 bases and J by 5 bases, with 6 bases of the junction left unmatched. The CDR3 contains 16 residues. The DNA for the CDR3 is TGTGCCAGCAGCTTGGCGGCTAGCGGGGGGAGGGAGACCCAGTACTTC. Translation: CASSLAASGGRETQYF.

The genes are TRBV30 and TRBJ2-7; D may be TRBD1 (5 bases). CDR1 and CDR2 (germline): GTSNPN, SVGIG (reference sequence). CDR3 length: 13 amino acids. The V gene lost 3 bases and the J gene lost 3 bases, with 12 bases spanning the gap. This chain's CDR3 is CAWRGASNYEQYV. The CDR3, as DNA: TGTGCCTGGAGAGGGGCCAGCAACTACGAGCAGTACGTC.

The chain combines TRBV19 with TRBJ2-3, with a possible D match to TRBD2 (5 bases). CDR3 length: 14 residues. The V end lost 3 bases, the J end lost 5 bases, and 12 bases lay between the germline ends. The V gene's germline CDR1 is LNHDA and CDR2 SQIVND (reference sequence). CDR3 sequence reads: CASSIGVAGDTQYF. The CDR3 coding sequence is TGTGCCAGTAGTATCGGGGTAGCAGGAGATACGCAGTATTTT. The full variable domain, in which reference TRBV19 and TRBJ2-3 provide the parts outside the CDR3, is DGGITQSPKYLFRKEGQNVTLSCEQNLNHDAMYWYRQDPGQGLRLIYYSQIVNDFQKGDIAEGYSVSREKKESFPLTVTSAQKNPTAFYLCASSIGVAGDTQYFGPGTRLTVL.

The rearrangement uses TRBV4-3 and TRBJ1-1; TRBD1 aligns across 8 bases. The CDR3 sequence is 15 residues long. Germline V gives CDR1 LGHNA, CDR2 YSLEER. V shed 4 bases and J 3 bases; nucleotides not matched to a gene: 7. The CDR3 loop reads CASSPADRGHTEAFF. CDR3 sequence (DNA): TGCGCCAGCAGCCCAGCCGACAGGGGTCACACTGAAGCTTTCTTT.

The sample holds one count of this clone. The chain couples TRBV30 to TRBJ1-1; D is ambiguous. The CDR3 consists of 15 residues. Germline lookup yields CDR1 GTSNPN and CDR2 SVGIG (reference sequence). Trimming left V 2 bases short and J 4 bases short, with 17 bases between. As DNA, the CDR3 is TGTGCCTGGAGTAAGGCAATAGGCGACCTCACTGAAGCTTTCTTT. It is translated as CAWSKAIGDLTEAFF.

This chain links TRBV5-1 with TRBJ2-5; 9 positions agree with TRBD1. The CDR3 has 14 residues. The trim removed 4 bases at V and 5 bases at J, leaving 6 bases unmatched. Germline lookup yields CDR1 SGHRS and CDR2 YFSETQ. CDR3 in DNA: TGCGCCAGCAGCCCCGGGACAGGGTACGAGACCCAGTACTTC. Protein product: CASSPGTGYETQYF.

The gene calls are TRBV4-3 and TRBJ2-7, with 12 bases lining up with TRBD1. Trimming removed 1 base from V and 7 bases from J; junction bases left unmatched: 2. In germline, CDR1 is LGHNA, CDR2 YSLEER. The CDR3 covers 14 residues. The CDR3: CASSQGDRGREQYF. CDR3 nucleotides: TGCGCCAGCAGCCAAGGGGACAGGGGGCGGGAGCAGTACTTC.

A word on this clone: Other DNA sequences in this sample translate to the same CDR3. The chain has TRBV12-3 or TRBV12-4 and TRBJ2-1; D is uncertain. V lost 3 bases and J 7 bases, leaving 4 bases between the germline ends. CDR3 size: 11 residues. The CDR3 DNA reads as TGTGCCAGCAGTTTCGGGAATGAGCAGTTCTTC. Its translation: CASSFGNEQFF.

This clone appeared a few times. This chain uses TRBV7-9 with TRBJ2-2; D remains ambiguous. The CDR3 sequence is 17 residues long. CDR1 SEHNR and CDR2 FQNEAQ come from the germline V gene (reference sequence). V lost 1 base and J 3 bases, leaving 15 bases between the germline ends. CDR3 sequence reads: CASSLDRTLTDTGELFF. As DNA, the CDR3 is TGTGCCAGCAGCTTAGATAGGACCTTAACCGACACCGGGGAGCTGTTTTTT.

The sample holds many counts of this clone. The V call is TRBV2, the J call TRBJ2-2; maybe TRBD2 (5 bases). CDR1 is SNHLY, CDR2 FYNNEI, per germline. Trimming shortened V by 1 base and J by 2 bases, and 17 bases separated the two germline ends. CDR3 length: 18 residues. CDR3 DNA sequence: TGTGCCAGCAGTGAAGGGTACCCGGGATGGATAAACACCGGGGAGCTGTTTTTT. Amino acid sequence: CASSEGYPGWINTGELFF.